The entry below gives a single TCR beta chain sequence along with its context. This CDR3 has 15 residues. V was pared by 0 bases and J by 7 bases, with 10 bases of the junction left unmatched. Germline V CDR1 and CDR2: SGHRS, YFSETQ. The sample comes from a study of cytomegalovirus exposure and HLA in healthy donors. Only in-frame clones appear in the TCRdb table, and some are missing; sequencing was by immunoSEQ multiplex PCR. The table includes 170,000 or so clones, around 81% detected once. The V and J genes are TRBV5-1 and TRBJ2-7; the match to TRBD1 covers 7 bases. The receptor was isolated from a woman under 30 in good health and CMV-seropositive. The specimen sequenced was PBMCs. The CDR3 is CASSLEGARMEEQYF. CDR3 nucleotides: TGCGCCAGCAGCTTGGAGGGGGCGCGGATGGAGGAGCAGTACTTC.